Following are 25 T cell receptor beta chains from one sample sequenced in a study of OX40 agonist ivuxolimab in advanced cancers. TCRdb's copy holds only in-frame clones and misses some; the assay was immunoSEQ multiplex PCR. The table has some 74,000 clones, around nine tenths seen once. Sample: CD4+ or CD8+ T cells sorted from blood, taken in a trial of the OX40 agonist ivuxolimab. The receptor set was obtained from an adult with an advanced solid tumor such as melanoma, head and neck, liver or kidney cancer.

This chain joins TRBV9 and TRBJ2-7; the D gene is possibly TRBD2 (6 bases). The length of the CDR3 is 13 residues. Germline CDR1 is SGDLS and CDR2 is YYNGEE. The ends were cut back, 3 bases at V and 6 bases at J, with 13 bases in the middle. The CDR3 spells CASSARLEGEQYF. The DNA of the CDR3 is TGTGCCAGCAGCGCCAGACTAGAGGGCGAGCAGTACTTC.

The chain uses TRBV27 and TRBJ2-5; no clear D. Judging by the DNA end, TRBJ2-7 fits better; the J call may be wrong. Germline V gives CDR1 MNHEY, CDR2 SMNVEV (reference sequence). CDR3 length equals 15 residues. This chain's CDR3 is CASSLGVRRTYEQYF. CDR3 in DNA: TGTGCCAGCAGTTTAGGTGTCAGAAGGACCTACGAGCAGTACTTC.

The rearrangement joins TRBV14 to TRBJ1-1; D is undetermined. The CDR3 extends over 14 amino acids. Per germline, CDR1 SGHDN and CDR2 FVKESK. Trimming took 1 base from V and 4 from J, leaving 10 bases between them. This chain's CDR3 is CASSQAHFVTEAFF. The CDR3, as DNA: TGTGCCAGCAGCCAAGCACATTTTGTCACTGAAGCTTTCTTT. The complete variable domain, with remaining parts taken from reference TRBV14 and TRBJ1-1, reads EAGVTQFPSHSVIEKGQTVTLRCDPISGHDNLYWYRRVMGKEIKFLLHFVKESKQDESGMPNNRFLAERTGGTYSTLKVQPAELEDSGVYFCASSQAHFVTEAFFGQGTRLTVV.

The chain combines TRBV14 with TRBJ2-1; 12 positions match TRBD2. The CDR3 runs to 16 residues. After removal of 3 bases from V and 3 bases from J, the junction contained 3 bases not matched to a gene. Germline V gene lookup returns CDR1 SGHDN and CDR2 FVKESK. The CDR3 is CASSHRLAGVYNEQFF. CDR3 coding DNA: TGTGCCAGCAGCCATCGACTAGCGGGGGTCTACAATGAGCAGTTCTTC.

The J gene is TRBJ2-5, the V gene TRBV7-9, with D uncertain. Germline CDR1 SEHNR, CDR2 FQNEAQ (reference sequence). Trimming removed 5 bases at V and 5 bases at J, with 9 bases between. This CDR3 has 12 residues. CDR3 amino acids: CASSPAAETQYF. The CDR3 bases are TGTGCCAGCAGCCCAGCCGCCGAGACCCAGTACTTC.

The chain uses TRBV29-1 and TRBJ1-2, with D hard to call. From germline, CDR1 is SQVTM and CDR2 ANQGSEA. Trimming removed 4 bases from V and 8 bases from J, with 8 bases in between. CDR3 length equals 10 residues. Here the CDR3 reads CSVGAGGYTF. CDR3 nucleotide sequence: TGCAGCGTTGGCGCGGGGGGCTACACCTTC.

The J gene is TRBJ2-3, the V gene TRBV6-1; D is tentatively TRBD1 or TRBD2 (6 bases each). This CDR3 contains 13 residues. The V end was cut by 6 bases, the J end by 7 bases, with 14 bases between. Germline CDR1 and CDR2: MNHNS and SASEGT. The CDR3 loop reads CASRDRGRNTQYF. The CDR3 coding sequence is TGTGCCAGCAGGGATAGGGGGAGGAATACGCAGTATTTT.

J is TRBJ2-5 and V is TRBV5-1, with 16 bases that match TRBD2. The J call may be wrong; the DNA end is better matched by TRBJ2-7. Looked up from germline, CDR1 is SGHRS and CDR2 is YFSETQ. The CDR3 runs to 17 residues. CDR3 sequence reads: CASSSGTSGRVGYEQYF. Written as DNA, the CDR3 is TGCGCCAGCAGCTCCGGGACTAGCGGGAGGGTGGGGTACGAGCAGTACTTC.

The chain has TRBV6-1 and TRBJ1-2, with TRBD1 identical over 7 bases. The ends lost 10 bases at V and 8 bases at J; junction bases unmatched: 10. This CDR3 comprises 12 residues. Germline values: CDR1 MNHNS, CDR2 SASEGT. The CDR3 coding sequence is TGTGCCACCCGTACGACAGGGCTAGGCTACACCTTC. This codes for CATRTTGLGYTF.

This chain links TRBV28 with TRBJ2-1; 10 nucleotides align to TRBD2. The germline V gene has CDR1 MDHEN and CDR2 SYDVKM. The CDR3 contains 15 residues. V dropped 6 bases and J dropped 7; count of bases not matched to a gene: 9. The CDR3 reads CASSLPGLASNEQFF. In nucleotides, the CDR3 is TGTGCCAGCAGCCTCCCGGGACTAGCGTCGAATGAGCAGTTCTTC. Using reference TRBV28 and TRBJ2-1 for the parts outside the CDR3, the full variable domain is DVKVTQSSRYLVKRTGEKVFLECVQDMDHENMFWYRQDPGLGLRLIYFSYDVKMKEKGDIPEGYSVSREKKERFSLILESASTNQTSMYLCASSLPGLASNEQFFGPGTRLTVL.

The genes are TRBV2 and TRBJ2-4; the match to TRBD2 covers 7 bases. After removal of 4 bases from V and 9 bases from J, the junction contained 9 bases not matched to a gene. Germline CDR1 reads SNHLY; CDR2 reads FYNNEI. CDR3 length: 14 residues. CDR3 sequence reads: CASSVGREYGIQYF. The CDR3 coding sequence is TGTGCCAGCAGTGTGGGGCGGGAGTATGGCATTCAGTACTTC.

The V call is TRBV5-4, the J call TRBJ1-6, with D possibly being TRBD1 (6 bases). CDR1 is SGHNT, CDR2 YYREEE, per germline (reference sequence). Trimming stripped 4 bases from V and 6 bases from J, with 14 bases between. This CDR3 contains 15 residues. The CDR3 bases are TGTGCCAGCAGCCGCCAAACAGGGATTAATTCACCCCTCCACTTT. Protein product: CASSRQTGINSPLHF.

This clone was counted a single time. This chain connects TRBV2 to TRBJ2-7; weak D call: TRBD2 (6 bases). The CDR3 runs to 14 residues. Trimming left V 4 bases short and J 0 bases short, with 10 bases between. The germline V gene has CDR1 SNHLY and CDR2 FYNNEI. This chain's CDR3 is CASSVEGISYEQYF. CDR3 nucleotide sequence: TGTGCCAGCAGTGTGGAGGGGATCTCCTACGAGCAGTACTTC.

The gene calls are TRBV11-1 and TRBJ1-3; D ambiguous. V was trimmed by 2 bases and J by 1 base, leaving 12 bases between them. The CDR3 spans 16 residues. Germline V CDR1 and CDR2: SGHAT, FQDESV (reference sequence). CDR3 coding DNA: TGTGCCAGCAGCTTATTGCGGTGGGAGTCTGGAAACACCATATATTTT. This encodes CASSLLRWESGNTIYF. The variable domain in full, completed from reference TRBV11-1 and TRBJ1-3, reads EAEVAQSPRYKITEKSQAVAFWCDPISGHATLYWYRQILGQGPELLVQFQDESVVDDSQLPKDRFSAERLKGVDSTLKIQPAELGDSAMYLCASSLLRWESGNTIYFGEGSWLTVV.

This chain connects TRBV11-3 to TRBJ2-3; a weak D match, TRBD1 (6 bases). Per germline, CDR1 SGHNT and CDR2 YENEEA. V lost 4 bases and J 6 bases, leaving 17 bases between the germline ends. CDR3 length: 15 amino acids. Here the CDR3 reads CASSSSRQEGDTQYF. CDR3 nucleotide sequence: TGTGCCAGCAGCTCCAGTCGACAGGAAGGGGATACGCAGTATTTT.

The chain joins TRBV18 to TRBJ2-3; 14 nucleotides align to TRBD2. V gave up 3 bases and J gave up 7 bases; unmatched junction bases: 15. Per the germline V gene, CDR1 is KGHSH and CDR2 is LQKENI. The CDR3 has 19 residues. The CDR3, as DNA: TGTGCCAGCTCACCGGGACTAGCGGGAGAGGTCTCTACACACTATACGCAGTATTTT. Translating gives CASSPGLAGEVSTHYTQYF.

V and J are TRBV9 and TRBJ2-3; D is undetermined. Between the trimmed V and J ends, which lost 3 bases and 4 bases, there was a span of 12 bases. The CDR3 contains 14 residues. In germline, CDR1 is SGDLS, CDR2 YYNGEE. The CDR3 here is CASSALDGADTQYF. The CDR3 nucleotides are TGTGCCAGCAGCGCCCTAGATGGGGCAGATACGCAGTATTTT.

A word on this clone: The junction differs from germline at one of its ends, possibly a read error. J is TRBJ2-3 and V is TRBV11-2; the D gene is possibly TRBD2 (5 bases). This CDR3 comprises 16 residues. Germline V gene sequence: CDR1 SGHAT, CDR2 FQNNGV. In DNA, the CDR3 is TGTGCCAACAGCTTCGCTAGCTTCGGATACACAGATACGCAGTATTTT. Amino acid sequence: CANSFASFGYTDTQYF.

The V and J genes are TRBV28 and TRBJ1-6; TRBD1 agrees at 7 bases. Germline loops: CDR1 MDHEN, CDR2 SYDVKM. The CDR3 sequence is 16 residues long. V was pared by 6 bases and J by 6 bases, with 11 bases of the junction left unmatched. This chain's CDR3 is CASRPRGGQPNSPLHF. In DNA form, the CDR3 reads TGTGCCAGCAGACCTCGTGGGGGACAGCCTAATTCACCCCTCCACTTT.

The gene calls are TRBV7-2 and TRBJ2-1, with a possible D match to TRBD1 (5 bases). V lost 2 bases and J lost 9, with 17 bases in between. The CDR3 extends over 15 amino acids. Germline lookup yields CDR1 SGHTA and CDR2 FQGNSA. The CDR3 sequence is CASSLQAPTGGEQFF. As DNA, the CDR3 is TGTGCCAGCAGCTTACAGGCCCCTACAGGCGGTGAGCAGTTCTTC.

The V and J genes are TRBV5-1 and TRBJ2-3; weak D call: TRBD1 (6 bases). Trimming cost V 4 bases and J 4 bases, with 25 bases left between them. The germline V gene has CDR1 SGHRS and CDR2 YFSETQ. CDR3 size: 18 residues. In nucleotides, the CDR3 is TGCGCCAGCAGCCCCCGGTATGACGGCAGGGGAGCCCCAGATACGCAGTATTTT. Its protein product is CASSPRYDGRGAPDTQYF.

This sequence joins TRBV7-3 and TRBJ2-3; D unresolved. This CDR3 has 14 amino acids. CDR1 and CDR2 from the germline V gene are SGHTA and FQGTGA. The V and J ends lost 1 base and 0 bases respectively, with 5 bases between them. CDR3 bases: TGTGCCAGCAGCTTAAAGCCCAGCACAGATACGCAGTATTTT. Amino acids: CASSLKPSTDTQYF.

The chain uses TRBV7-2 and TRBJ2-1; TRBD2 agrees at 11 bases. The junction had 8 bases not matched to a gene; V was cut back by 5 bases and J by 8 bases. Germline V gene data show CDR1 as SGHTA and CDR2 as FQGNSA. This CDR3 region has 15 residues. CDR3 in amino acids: CASSLSGRAGDEQFF. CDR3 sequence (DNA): TGTGCCAGCAGCCTTAGCGGGAGGGCCGGGGATGAGCAGTTCTTC. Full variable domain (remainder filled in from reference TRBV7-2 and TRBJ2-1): GAGVSQSPSNKVTEKGKDVELRCDPISGHTALYWYRQSLGQGLEFLIYFQGNSAPDKSGLPSDRFSAERTGGSVSTLTIQRTQQEDSAVYLCASSLSGRAGDEQFFGPGTRLTVL.

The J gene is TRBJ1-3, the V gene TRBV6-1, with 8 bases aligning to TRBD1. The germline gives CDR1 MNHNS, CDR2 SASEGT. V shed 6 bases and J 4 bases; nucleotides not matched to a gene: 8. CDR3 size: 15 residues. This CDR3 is CASRDRDFRGNTIYF. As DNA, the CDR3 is TGTGCCAGCAGGGACAGGGACTTCAGGGGAAACACCATATATTTT.

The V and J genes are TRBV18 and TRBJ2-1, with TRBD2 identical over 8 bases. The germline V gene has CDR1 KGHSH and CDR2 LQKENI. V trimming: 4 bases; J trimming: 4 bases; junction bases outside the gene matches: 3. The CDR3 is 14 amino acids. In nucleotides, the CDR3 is TGTGCCAGCTCACAGGGACTAGGGTACAATGAGCAGTTCTTC. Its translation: CASSQGLGYNEQFF.